One sample yielded the 2 T cell receptor beta chains listed below, sequenced in a study of breast tumors, draining lymph nodes, adjacent tissues. Breast cancer patients provided tissue from their axillary draining lymph nodes. Each CDR3 protein gets one entry after TCRdb re-called the multiplex PCR reads with MiXCR. The top ten clones hold 4% to 5.5% of a sample with over 150,000 distinct CDR3 sequences, approximately 33% of them seen once. Sequencing input: axillary lymph node tissue. These receptors were obtained from a female donor with breast cancer. Some clones in this sample may be carry-over from other donors' samples.

This clonotype occurred many times. V and J are TRBV24-1 and TRBJ1-2, with unresolved D. V was clipped by 2 bases and J by 3 bases, with 6 bases between them. From germline, CDR1 is KGHDR and CDR2 SFDVKD. The length of the CDR3 is 13 residues. The CDR3 nucleotides are TGTGCCACCAGTGATTGGGCAGACTATGGCTACACCTTC. Protein: CATSDWADYGYTF.

This clonotype was counted many times. This sequence joins TRBV18 and TRBJ2-3, with 8 bases fitting TRBD1. V trimming: 0 bases; J trimming: 1 base; junction bases outside the gene matches: 0. Germline V CDR1 and CDR2: KGHSH, LQKENI. CDR3 length: 15 amino acids. CDR3 sequence: CASSPPGQGTDTQYF. DNA of the CDR3: TGTGCCAGCTCACCACCGGGACAGGGCACAGATACGCAGTATTTT. Drawing the rest from reference TRBV18 and TRBJ2-3, the complete variable domain is NAGVMQNPRHLVRRRGQEARLRCSPMKGHSHVYWYRQLPEEGLKFMVYLQKENIIDESGMPKERFSAEFPKEGPSILRIQQVVRGDSAAYFCASSPPGQGTDTQYFGPGTRLTVL.